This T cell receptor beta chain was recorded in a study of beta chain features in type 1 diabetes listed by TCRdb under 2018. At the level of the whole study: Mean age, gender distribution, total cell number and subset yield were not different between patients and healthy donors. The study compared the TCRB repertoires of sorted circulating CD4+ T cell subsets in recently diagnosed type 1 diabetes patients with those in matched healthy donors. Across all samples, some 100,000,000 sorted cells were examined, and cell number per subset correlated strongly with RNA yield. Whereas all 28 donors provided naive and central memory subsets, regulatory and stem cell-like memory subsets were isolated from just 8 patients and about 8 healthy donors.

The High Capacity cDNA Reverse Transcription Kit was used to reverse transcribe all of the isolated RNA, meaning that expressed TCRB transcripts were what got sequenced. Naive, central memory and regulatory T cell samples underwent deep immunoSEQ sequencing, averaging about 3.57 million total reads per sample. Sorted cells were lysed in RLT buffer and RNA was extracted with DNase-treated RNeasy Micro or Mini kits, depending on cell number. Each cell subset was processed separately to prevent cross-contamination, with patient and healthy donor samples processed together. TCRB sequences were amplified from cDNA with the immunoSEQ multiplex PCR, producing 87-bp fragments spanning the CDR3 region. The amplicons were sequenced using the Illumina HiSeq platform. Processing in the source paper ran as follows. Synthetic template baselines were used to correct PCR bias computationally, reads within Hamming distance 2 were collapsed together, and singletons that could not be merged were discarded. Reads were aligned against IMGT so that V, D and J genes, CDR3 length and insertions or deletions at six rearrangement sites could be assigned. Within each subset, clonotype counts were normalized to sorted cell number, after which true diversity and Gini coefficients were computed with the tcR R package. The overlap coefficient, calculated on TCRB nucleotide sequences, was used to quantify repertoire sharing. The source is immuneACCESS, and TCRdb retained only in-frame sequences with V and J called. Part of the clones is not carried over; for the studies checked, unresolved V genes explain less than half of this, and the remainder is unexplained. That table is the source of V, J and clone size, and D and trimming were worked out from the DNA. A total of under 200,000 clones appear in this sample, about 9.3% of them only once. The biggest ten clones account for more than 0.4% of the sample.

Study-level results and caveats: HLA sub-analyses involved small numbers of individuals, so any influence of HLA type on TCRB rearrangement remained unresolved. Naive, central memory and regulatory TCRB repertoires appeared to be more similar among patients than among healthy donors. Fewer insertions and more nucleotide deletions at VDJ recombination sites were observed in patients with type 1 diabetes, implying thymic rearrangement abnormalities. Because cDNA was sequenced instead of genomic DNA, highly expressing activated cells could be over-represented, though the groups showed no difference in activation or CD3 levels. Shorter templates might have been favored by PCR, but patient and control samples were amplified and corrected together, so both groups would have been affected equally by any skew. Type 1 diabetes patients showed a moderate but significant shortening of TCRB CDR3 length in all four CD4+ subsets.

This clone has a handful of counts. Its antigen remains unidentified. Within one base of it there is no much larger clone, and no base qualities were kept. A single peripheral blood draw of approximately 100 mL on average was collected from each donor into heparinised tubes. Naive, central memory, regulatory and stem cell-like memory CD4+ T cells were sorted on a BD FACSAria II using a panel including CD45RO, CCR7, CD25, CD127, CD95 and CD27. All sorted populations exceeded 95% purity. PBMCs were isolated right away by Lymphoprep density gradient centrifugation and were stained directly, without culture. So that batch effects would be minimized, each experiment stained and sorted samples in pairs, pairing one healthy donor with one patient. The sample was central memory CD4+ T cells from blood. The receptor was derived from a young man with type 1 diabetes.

The sequenced DNA is TGTGCCAGCAGCCACTTAAAGCGGGGCGGCTCCTACAATGAGCAGTTCTTC. Translation gives CASSHLKRGGSYNEQFF. The receptor chain draws on TRBV5-4 and TRBJ2-1, with TRBD2 identical over 7 junction bases. Inclusive of the bounding cysteine and phenylalanine, the CDR3 is 17 residues long. CDR3 DNA is the only sequence kept; it has 51 bases, read in frame from the first base. CDR1 and CDR2 are drawn from the germline V gene (reference sequence): SGHNT, YYREEE. From V the trimming removes 4 bases and from J it removes 0 bases, while the gene matches leave 10 bases of the junction unaccounted for. The reference TRBV5-4 and TRBJ2-1 proteins fill in what lies around the CDR3, so the full variable domain reads ETGVTQSPTHLIKTRGQQVTLRCSSQSGHNTVSWYQQALGQGPQFIFQYYREEENGRGNFPPRFSGLQFPNYSSELNVNALELDDSALYLCASSHLKRGGSYNEQFFGPGTRLTVL.